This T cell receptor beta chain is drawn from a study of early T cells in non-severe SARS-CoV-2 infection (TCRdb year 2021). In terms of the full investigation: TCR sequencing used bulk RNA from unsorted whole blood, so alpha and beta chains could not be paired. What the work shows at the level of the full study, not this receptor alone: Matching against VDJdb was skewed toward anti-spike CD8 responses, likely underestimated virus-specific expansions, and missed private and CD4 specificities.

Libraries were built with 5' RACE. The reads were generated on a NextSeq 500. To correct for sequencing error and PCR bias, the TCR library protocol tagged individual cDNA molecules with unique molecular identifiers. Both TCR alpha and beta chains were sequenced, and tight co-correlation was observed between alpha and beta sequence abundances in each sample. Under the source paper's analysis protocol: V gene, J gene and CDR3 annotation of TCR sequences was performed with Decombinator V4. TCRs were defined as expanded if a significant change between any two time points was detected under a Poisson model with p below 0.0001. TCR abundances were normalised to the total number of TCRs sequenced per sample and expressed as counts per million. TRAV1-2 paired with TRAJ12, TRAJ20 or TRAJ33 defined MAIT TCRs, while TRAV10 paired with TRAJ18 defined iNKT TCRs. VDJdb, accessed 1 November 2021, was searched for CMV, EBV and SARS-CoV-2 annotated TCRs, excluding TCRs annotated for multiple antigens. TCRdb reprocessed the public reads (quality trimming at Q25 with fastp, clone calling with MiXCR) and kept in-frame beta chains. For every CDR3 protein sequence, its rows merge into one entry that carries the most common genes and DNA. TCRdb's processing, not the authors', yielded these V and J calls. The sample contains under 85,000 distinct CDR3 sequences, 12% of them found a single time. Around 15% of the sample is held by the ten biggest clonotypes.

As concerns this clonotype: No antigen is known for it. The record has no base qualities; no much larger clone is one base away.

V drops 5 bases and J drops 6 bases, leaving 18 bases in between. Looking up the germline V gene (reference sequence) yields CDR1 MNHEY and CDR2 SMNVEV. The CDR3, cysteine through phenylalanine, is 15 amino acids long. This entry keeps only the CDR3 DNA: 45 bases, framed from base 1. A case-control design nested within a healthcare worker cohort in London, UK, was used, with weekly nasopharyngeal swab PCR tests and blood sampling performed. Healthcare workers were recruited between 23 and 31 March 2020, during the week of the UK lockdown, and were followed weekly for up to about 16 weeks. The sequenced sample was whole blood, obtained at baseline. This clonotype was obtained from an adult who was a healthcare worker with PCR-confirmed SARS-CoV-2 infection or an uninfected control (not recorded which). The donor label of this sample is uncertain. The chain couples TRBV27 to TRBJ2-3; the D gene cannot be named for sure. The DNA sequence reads TGTGCCAGCAGTCGAGCCCTGGATTCCGTCGATACGCAGTATTTT. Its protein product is CASSRALDSVDTQYF.